This passage covers 7 T cell receptor beta chains from one sample sequenced in a study of blood T cell repertoires in COVID-19. Sequenced by immunoSEQ multiplex PCR; TCRdb stores in-frame clones only, minus some. The sample shows about 60,000 clones, roughly 87% of them seen only once. The sample taken for sequencing was peripheral blood. Receptor source: a human donor with acute or convalescent COVID-19. The donor label of this sample is uncertain.

The rearrangement joins TRBV12-3 or TRBV12-4 to TRBJ2-2, with D perhaps matching TRBD1 (5 bases). The CDR3 loop spans 13 amino acids. V was trimmed by 7 bases and J by 5 bases, leaving 11 bases between them. CDR3 sequence (DNA): TGTGCCAGCACCCTTAGGGGTACCGGGGAGCTGTTTTTT. Its protein is CASTLRGTGELFF.

This sequence joins TRBV10-3 and TRBJ1-4; 7 bases match TRBD1. Unmatched junction bases numbered 5, after V lost 10 bases and J lost 6 bases. Germline V lookup: CDR1 ENHRY, CDR2 SYGVKD. The CDR3 runs to 12 residues. The DNA of the CDR3 is TGTGCCACACAAGGACAGGATGAAAAACTGTTTTTT. As protein: CATQGQDEKLFF.

This clone has a single count. The rearrangement links TRBV7-9 to TRBJ2-3; perhaps TRBD2 as D (6 bases). Germline CDR1 reads SEHNR; CDR2 reads FQNEAQ (reference sequence). The ends were cut back, 4 bases at V and 2 bases at J, with 10 bases in the middle. This CDR3 spans 14 amino acids. The CDR3 region has the DNA TGTGCCAGCAGCTCCGGGACTCTCACAGATACGCAGTATTTT. As protein: CASSSGTLTDTQYF.

A note on this clone: Compared with germline, one end of the junction differs, possibly owing to a read error. V usage is TRBV3-1 (or the pseudogene TRBV3-2) and J usage is TRBJ2-4; 8 nucleotides agree with TRBD1. This CDR3 is 11 amino acids long. The germline V gene has CDR1 LGHDT and CDR2 YNNKEL (reference sequence). CDR3 DNA: TGTGCCAGCAGCCAAGGGACAGGGTGGAACTTC. It translates to CASSQGTGWNF.

The V call is TRBV19, the J call TRBJ1-2; perhaps TRBD1 as D (5 bases). The CDR3 runs 12 residues. CDR1 and CDR2 from the germline V gene are LNHDA and SQIVND (reference sequence). The germline V and J ends were trimmed by 3 bases and 7 bases, with 9 bases remaining between them. The CDR3 region is CASSIRAAGYTF. In DNA, the CDR3 is TGTGCCAGTAGTATCAGGGCTGCTGGCTACACCTTC.

This chain links TRBV9 with TRBJ2-2, with 12 bases that match TRBD1. From germline, CDR1 is SGDLS and CDR2 YYNGEE. The CDR3 is 18 residues long. Trimming at V came to 4 bases and at J to 6 bases, leaving 13 bases not matched to a gene. CDR3 loop: CASSPGTGGQKGPGELFF. The DNA of the CDR3 is TGTGCCAGCAGCCCCGGGACAGGGGGCCAAAAAGGACCCGGGGAGCTGTTTTTT.

This clone came up once. This chain links TRBV5-1 with TRBJ2-5; TRBD2 is a possible D gene (5 bases). V was clipped by 4 bases and J by 5 bases, with 9 bases between them. This CDR3 region has 12 residues. Germline assignment: CDR1 SGHRS and CDR2 YFSETQ. CDR3 nucleotide sequence: TGCGCCAGCAGCCCCGGGGTGGAGACCCAGTACTTC. Encoded protein: CASSPGVETQYF. Using reference TRBV5-1 and TRBJ2-5 for the parts outside the CDR3, the full variable domain is KAGVTQTPRYLIKTRGQQVTLSCSPISGHRSVSWYQQTPGQGLQFLFEYFSETQRNKGNFPGRFSGRQFSNSRSEMNVSTLELGDSALYLCASSPGVETQYFGPGTRLLVL.